This T cell receptor beta chain was documented in a study of CD8 T cells in ankylosing spondylitis. Trimming removed 1 base from V and 7 bases from J; junction bases left unmatched: 3. CDR1 and CDR2 from the germline V gene are DFQATT and SNEGSKA (reference sequence). The CDR3 spans 15 residues. Study results and limitations: The study identified a TCR beta motif of several highly homologous variants that appeared characteristic of ankylosing spondylitis blood.

To note about this clonotype: Antigen: not known.

TCRdb reprocessed the 5' RACE reads via MiXCR and lists one record per CDR3 protein. The sample holds hundreds of thousands of distinct CDR3 sequences, 17% seen once. The chain uses TRBV20-1 and TRBJ2-1; the match to TRBD2 covers 14 bases. This receptor was taken from a male donor with ankylosing spondylitis. Sequenced material: blood, either unsorted or a sorted T cell fraction (not recorded which). CDR3 loop: CSARGRTSGRNEQFF. CDR3 DNA sequence: TGCAGTGCTAGAGGCAGGACTAGCGGGAGGAATGAGCAGTTCTTC.